What follows describes a single T cell receptor (beta chain). The CDR3 contains 15 residues. V was clipped by 4 bases and J by 4 bases; unmatched bases: 8. Looked up from germline, CDR1 is SGHRS and CDR2 is YFSETQ. The data were taken from a study of blood T cell repertoires in COVID-19. Study at large: PBMCs, B-cell-depleted T cells, or T cells provided the cDNA or gDNA that made up the material.

Sequenced by immunoSEQ multiplex PCR; TCRdb stores in-frame clones only, minus some. The sample shows around 64,000 clones, 91% of them seen only once. The sequencing input was peripheral blood. The chain couples TRBV5-1 to TRBJ2-1, with 7 bases that match TRBD1. The origin of this receptor is a human donor in a cohort sampled during active COVID-19. The chain's CDR3 is CASSHGTAQYNEQFF. In DNA form, the CDR3 reads TGCGCCAGCAGCCACGGGACAGCTCAGTACAATGAGCAGTTCTTC. The variable domain in full, completed from reference TRBV5-1 and TRBJ2-1, reads KAGVTQTPRYLIKTRGQQVTLSCSPISGHRSVSWYQQTPGQGLQFLFEYFSETQRNKGNFPGRFSGRQFSNSRSEMNVSTLELGDSALYLCASSHGTAQYNEQFFGPGTRLTVL.